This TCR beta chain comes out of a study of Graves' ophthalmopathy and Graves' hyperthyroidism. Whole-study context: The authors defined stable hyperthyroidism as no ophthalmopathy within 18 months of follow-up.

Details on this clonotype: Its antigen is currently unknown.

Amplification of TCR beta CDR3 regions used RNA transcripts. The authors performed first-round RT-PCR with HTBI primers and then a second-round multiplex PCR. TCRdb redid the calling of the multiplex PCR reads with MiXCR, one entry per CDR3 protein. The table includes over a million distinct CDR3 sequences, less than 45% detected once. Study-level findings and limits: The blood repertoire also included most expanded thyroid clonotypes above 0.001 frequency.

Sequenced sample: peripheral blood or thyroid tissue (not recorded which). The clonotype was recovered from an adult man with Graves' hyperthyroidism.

CDR3 nucleotides: TGCGCCAGCAGCCAAGTAAAGGCGACAGGGAACTACGAGCAGTACTTC. It codes for CASSQVKATGNYEQYF. The V call is TRBV4-1, the J call TRBJ2-7; 7 nucleotides line up with TRBD1. The V and J ends lost 1 base and 3 bases, in that order; junction bases with no gene match: 9. CDR1 is MGHRA, CDR2 YSYEKL, per germline. This CDR3 spans 16 amino acids.